This entry features one TCR beta chain sequence. This entry belongs to a study of shared clonotypes between healthy human individuals. Germline V gene lookup returns CDR1 MNHEY and CDR2 SMNVEV (reference sequence). Trimming took off 5 bases at V and 0 bases at J, with 11 bases between the two ends. This CDR3 region has 14 residues. The naive CD8 fraction comprised CD45RO-negative cells positively selected for CCR7 and excluded terminally differentiated effector memory CD45RA+ cells. The assay was immunoSEQ multiplex PCR, and TCRdb's table has in-frame clones only and misses some. The sample holds about 2.2 million clones, about 93% seen once.

The gene calls are TRBV27 and TRBJ2-7, with D possibly matching TRBD1 (5 bases). The specimen was naive CD8+ T cells from PBMCs. The TCR was taken from a young man in good health. Some clones in this sample may be carry-over from other donors' samples. CDR3 amino acids: CASSAYRYSYEQYF. The CDR3 DNA reads TGTGCCAGCAGTGCGTACAGGTACTCCTACGAGCAGTACTTC.